The next 9 T cell receptor beta chains were all read from a single sample in a study of blood T cell repertoires in COVID-19. Only in-frame clones appear in the TCRdb table, and some are missing; sequencing was by immunoSEQ multiplex PCR. The sample contains 85,000 to 95,000 clones, roughly 86% of which appear only once. The sequenced material came from peripheral blood. Source of these receptors: a human donor in a cohort sampled during active COVID-19.

V gene TRBV4-3 combines with J gene TRBJ2-1; 8 bases map to TRBD1. Looked up from germline, CDR1 is LGHNA and CDR2 is YSLEER. The V gene end was trimmed by 0 bases and the J gene end by 3 bases; junction bases not matched to a gene: 7. The CDR3 is 17 amino acids. The CDR3 loop is CASSQDRGTGGYNEQFF. For the CDR3, the DNA is TGCGCCAGCAGCCAAGATCGGGGGACAGGAGGCTACAATGAGCAGTTCTTC.

This clone was recorded once. V and J are TRBV6-5 and TRBJ1-5; D is ambiguous. V was cut by 7 bases and J by 5 bases, with 18 bases left in between. CDR3 length: 15 residues. Germline V gene sequence: CDR1 MNHEY, CDR2 SVGAGI. CDR3 amino acids: CASKEGWEGDQPQHF. CDR3 nucleotide sequence: TGTGCCAGCAAGGAGGGCTGGGAGGGAGATCAGCCCCAGCATTTT.

This chain uses TRBV2 with TRBJ1-6; D is possibly TRBD1 (5 bases). The germline V gene encodes CDR1 SNHLY and CDR2 FYNNEI. V was clipped by 3 bases and J by 6 bases, with 12 bases between them. The CDR3 covers 15 residues. The CDR3 DNA reads as TGTGCCAGCAGTGAGGGGGGGACGGCTAATTCACCCCTCCACTTT. Translated, it gives CASSEGGTANSPLHF.

J is TRBJ2-7 and V is TRBV9; TRBD2 matches at 9 bases. The germline V gene encodes CDR1 SGDLS and CDR2 YYNGEE. The V and J ends lost 3 bases and 3 bases, in that order; junction bases with no gene match: 4. The CDR3 spans 14 residues. DNA for the CDR3: TGTGCCAGCAGCGAAGGTAGCGGGGGCTACGAGCAGTACTTC. Translated: CASSEGSGGYEQYF. Looking up the rest from reference TRBV9 and TRBJ2-7 gives the full variable domain: DSGVTQTPKHLITATGQRVTLRCSPRSGDLSVYWYQQSLDQGLQFLIQYYNGEERAKGNILERFSAQQFPDLHSELNLSSLELGDSALYFCASSEGSGGYEQYFGPGTRLTVT.

V and J are TRBV7-3 and TRBJ2-1; possibly TRBD1 for D (8 bases). CDR1 is SGHTA, CDR2 FQGTGA, per germline. The CDR3 contains 15 residues. V dropped 1 base and J dropped 9 bases, with 16 bases sitting between them. The DNA of the CDR3 is TGTGCCAGCAGCTTAAGCGGACAGGGAGGGGGTGAGCAGTTCTTC. The encoded protein is CASSLSGQGGGEQFF.

This chain joins TRBV3-1 (or the pseudogene TRBV3-2) and TRBJ2-5; 15 bases agree with TRBD2. The V segment lost 4 bases and the J segment 5 bases; nucleotides outside the gene matches: 8. Germline V gene data show CDR1 as LGHDT and CDR2 as YNNKEL (reference sequence). This CDR3 is built from 17 residues. CDR3 loop: CASSRRTSGGAGETQYF. In DNA form, the CDR3 reads TGTGCCAGCAGCCGCCGGACTAGCGGGGGGGCCGGGGAGACCCAGTACTTC.

The chain joins TRBV6-5 to TRBJ1-1; D perhaps matches TRBD1 (6 bases). V lost 6 bases and J lost 3, with 14 bases in between. Per germline, CDR1 MNHEY and CDR2 SVGAGI. There are 14 residues in the CDR3. CDR3 protein: CASRISGDHTEAFF. DNA of the CDR3: TGTGCCAGCAGGATTTCAGGGGATCACACTGAAGCTTTCTTT.

This clone appeared once. The chain couples TRBV24-1 to TRBJ2-1; D may be TRBD1 (6 bases). The CDR3 is 17 residues long. The V end lost 4 bases, the J end lost 4 bases, and 19 bases lay between the germline ends. CDR1 KGHDR and CDR2 SFDVKD come from the germline V gene. As DNA, the CDR3 is TGTGCCACCAGTGACCCTGGGATCGACAGGAATTACAATGAGCAGTTCTTC. As protein: CATSDPGIDRNYNEQFF.

Here the CDR3 reads CASTPGVRTEAFF. The CDR3 DNA follows: TGTGCCAGCACCCCGGGGGTGAGGACTGAAGCTTTCTTT. V gene TRBV7-9 combines with J gene TRBJ1-1, with D maybe TRBD1 (5 bases). V was trimmed by 7 bases and J by 5 bases, leaving 14 bases between them. The germline CDR1 and CDR2 sequences are SEHNR and FQNEAQ (reference sequence). This CDR3 has 13 amino acids.